This T cell receptor (beta chain) was sequenced for a study of identical twins. TCRdb ran MiXCR on the 5' RACE reads and lists one entry per CDR3 protein. The table includes around 1.7 million distinct CDR3 sequences, roughly 35% detected once. General study points: Analyses based on zero insertions could be partly confounded by invariant MAIT and iNKT cells. Findings depended on cross-sectional statistics rather than tracking the same donors. Fewer insertions were carried by abundant cord blood beta clonotypes, but none was seen in memory repertoires.

The donors were all healthy and Caucasian. Regarding this clonotype: Its matching antigen is unknown.

The V gene's germline CDR1 is MNHEY and CDR2 SVGAGI. With 0 bases clipped from V and 11 bases from J, the junction kept 21 bases outside the gene matches. This CDR3 is 19 amino acids long. This TCR was sampled from a newborn girl in good health. Sequencing used cord blood. The chain employs TRBV6-5 and TRBJ2-5; 10 nucleotides line up with TRBD2. As DNA, the CDR3 is TGTGCCAGCAGTTACTCGAGTCCAGCGGGGGGGGCATGGCTCCAGGAGCAGTACTTC. Encoded protein: CASSYSSPAGGAWLQEQYF.